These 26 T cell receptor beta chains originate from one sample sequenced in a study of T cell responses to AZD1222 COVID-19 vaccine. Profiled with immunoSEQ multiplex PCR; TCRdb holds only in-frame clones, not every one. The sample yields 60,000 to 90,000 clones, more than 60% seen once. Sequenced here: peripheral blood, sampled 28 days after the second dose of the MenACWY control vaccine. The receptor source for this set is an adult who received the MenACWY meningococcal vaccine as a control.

The CDR3 protein is CASSLGLAGAFFYNEQFF. For the CDR3, the DNA is TGTGCCAGCAGCTTGGGGCTAGCGGGGGCCTTTTTTTACAATGAGCAGTTCTTC. The chain employs TRBV5-5 and TRBJ2-1, with TRBD2 matching over 10 bases. In germline, CDR1 is SGHKS, CDR2 YYEKEE (reference sequence). Unmatched junction bases numbered 10, after V lost 0 bases and J lost 4 bases. This CDR3 contains 18 residues.

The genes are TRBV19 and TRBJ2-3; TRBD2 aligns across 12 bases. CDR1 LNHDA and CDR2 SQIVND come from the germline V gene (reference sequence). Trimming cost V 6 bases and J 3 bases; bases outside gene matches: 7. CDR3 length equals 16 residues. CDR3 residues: CASSETGTSGTDTQYF. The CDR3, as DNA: TGTGCCAGTAGCGAAACCGGGACTAGCGGGACAGATACGCAGTATTTT.

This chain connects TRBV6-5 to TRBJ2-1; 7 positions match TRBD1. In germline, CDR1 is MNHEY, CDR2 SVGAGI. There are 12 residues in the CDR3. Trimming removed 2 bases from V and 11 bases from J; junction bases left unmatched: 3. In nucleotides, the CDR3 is TGTGCCAGCAGTTACCCGACAGGGAAGCAGTTCTTC. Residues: CASSYPTGKQFF.

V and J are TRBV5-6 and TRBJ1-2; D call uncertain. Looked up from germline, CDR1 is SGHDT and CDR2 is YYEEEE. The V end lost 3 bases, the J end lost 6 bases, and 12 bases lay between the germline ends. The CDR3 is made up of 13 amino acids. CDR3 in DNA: TGTGCCAGCAGCTCGGACGGATGGGATGGCTACACCTTC. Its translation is CASSSDGWDGYTF. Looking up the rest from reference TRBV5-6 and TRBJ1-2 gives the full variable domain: DAGVTQSPTHLIKTRGQQVTLRCSPKSGHDTVSWYQQALGQGPQFIFQYYEEEERQRGNFPDRFSGHQFPNYSSELNVNALLLGDSALYLCASSSDGWDGYTFGSGTRLTVV.

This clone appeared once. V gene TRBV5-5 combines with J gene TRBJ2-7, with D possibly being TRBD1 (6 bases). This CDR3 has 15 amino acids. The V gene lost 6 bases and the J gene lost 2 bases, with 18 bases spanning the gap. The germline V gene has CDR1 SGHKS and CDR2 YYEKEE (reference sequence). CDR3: CASTFGQSGAYEQYF. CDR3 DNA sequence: TGTGCCAGCACCTTCGGACAGTCTGGGGCCTACGAGCAGTACTTC. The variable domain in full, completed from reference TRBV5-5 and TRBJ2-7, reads DAGVTQSPTHLIKTRGQQVTLRCSPISGHKSVSWYQQVLGQGPQFIFQYYEKEERGRGNFPDRFSARQFPNYSSELNVNALLLGDSALYLCASTFGQSGAYEQYFGPGTRLTVT.

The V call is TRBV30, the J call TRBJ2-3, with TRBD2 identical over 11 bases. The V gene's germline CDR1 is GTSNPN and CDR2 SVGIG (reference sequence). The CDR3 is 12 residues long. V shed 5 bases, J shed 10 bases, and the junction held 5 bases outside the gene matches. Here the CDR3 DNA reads TGTGCCTGGCAAACTAGCGGGAGTTCGCAGTATTTT. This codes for CAWQTSGSSQYF.

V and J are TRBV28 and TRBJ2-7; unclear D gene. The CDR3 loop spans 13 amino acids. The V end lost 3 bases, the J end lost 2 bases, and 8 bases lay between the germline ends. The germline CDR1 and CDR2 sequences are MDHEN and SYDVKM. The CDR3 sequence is CASSFQVPYEQYF. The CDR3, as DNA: TGTGCCAGCAGTTTCCAGGTTCCCTACGAGCAGTACTTC.

CDR3 amino acids: CASRSRGVNTEAFF. CDR3 DNA sequence: TGTGCCAGCAGGTCACGCGGGGTGAACACTGAAGCTTTCTTT. The genes are TRBV6-5 and TRBJ1-1; D uncertain. V was pared by 6 bases and J by 0 bases, with 11 bases between. This CDR3 has 14 amino acids. Germline CDR1 is MNHEY and CDR2 is SVGAGI.

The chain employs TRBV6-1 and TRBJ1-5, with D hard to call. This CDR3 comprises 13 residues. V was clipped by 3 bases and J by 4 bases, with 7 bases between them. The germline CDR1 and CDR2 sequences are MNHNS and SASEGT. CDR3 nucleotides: TGTGCCAGCAGTGAGTTCCAGAATCAGCCCCAGCATTTT. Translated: CASSEFQNQPQHF.

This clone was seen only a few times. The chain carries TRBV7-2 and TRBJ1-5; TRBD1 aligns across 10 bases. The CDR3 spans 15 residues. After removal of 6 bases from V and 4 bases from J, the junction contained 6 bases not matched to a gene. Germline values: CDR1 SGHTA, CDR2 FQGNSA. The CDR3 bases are TGTGCCAGCAGTCTGACAGGGGGCCCTAATCAGCCCCAGCATTTT. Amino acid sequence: CASSLTGGPNQPQHF.

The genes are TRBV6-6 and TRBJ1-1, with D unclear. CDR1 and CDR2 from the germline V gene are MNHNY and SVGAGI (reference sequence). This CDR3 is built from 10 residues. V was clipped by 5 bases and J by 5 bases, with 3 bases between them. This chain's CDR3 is CASSRTEAFF. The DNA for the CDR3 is TGTGCCAGCAGTCGTACTGAAGCTTTCTTT.

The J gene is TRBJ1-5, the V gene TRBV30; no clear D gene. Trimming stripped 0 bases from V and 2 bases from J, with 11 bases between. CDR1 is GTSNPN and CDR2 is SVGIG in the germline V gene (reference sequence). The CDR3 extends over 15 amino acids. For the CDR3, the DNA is TGTGCCTGGAGTGTACGCGGTAATGGCAATCAGCCCCAGCATTTT. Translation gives CAWSVRGNGNQPQHF.

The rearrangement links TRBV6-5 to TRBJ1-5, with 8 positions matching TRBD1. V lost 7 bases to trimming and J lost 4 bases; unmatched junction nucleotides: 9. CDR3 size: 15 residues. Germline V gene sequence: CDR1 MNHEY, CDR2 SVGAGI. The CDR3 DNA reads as TGTGCCAGCACCCAATTTGGACAGGGAAATCAGCCCCAGCATTTT. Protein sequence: CASTQFGQGNQPQHF.

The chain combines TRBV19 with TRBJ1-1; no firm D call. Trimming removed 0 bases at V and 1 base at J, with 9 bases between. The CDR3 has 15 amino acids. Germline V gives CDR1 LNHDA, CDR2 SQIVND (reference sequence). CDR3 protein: CASSIDTTRNTEAFF. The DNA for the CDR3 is TGTGCCAGTAGTATAGATACGACACGGAACACTGAAGCTTTCTTT.

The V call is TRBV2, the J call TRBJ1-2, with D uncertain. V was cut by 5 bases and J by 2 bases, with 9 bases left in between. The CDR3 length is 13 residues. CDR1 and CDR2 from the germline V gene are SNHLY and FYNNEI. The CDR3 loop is CASSTRANYGYTF. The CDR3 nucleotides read TGTGCCAGCAGTACTAGGGCCAACTATGGCTACACCTTC.

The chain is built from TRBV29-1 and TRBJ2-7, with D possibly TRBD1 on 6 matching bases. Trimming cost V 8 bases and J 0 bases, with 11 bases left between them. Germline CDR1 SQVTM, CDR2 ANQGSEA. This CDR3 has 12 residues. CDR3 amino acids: CSITGSSYEQYF. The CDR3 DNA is TGCAGCATAACAGGGAGCTCCTACGAGCAGTACTTC.

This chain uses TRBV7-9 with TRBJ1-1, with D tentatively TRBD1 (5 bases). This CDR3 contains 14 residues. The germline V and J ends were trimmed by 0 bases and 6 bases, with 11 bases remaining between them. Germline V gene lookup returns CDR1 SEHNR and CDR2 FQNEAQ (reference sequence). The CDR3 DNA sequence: TGTGCCAGCAGCTTAGCTGCAGGGTCGTCTGAAGCTTTCTTT. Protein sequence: CASSLAAGSSEAFF. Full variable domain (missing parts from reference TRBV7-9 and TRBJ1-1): DTGVSQNPRHKITKRGQNVTFRCDPISEHNRLYWYRQTLGQGPEFLTYFQNEAQLEKSRLLSDRFSAERPKGSFSTLEIQRTEQGDSAMYLCASSLAAGSSEAFFGQGTRLTVV.

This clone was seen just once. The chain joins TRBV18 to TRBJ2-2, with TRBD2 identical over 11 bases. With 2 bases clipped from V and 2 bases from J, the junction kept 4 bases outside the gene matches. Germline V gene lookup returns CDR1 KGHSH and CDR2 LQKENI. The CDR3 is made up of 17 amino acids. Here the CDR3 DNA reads TGTGCCAGCTCACCAACTAGCGGGGGCTCAAACACCGGGGAGCTGTTTTTT. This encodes CASSPTSGGSNTGELFF.

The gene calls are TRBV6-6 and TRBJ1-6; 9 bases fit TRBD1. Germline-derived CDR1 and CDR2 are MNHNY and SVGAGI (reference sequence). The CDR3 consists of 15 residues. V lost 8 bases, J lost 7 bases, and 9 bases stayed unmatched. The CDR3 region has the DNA TGTGCCAGCGCATTCACAGGGGGCGAGAATTCACCCCTCCACTTT. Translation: CASAFTGGENSPLHF.

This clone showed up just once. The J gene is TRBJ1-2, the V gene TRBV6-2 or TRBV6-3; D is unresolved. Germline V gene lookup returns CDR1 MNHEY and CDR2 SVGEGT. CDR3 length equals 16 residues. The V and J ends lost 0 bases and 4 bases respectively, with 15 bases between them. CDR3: CASSYSGPPLGYGYTF. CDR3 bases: TGTGCCAGCAGTTACTCGGGTCCTCCTCTCGGCTATGGCTACACCTTC.

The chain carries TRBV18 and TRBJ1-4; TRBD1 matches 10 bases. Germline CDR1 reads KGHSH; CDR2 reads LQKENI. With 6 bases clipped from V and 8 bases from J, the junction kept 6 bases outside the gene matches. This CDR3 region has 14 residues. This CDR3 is CASSRTGGREKLFF. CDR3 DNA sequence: TGTGCCAGCTCCAGGACAGGGGGACGCGAAAAACTGTTTTTT.

CDR3 amino acids: CASSLWGGAGSEAFF. As DNA, the CDR3 is TGTGCCAGCAGCTTGTGGGGGGGGGCGGGTTCCGAAGCTTTCTTT. This chain uses TRBV5-6 with TRBJ1-1, with D perhaps TRBD1 (6 bases). This CDR3 region has 15 residues. Germline values: CDR1 SGHDT, CDR2 YYEEEE. V was cut by 1 base and J by 8 bases, with 18 bases left in between.

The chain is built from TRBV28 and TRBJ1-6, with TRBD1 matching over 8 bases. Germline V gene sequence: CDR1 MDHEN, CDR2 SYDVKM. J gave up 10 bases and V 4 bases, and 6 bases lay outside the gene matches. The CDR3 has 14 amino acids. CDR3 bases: TGTGCCAGCAGTTCGGACAGGGCGGGGTCACCCCTCCACTTT. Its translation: CASSSDRAGSPLHF.

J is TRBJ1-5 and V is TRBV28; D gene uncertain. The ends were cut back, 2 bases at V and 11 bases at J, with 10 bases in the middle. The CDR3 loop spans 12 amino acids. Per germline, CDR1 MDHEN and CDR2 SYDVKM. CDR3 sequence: CASSLEPGAQHF. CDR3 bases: TGTGCCAGCAGTTTAGAACCCGGGGCCCAGCATTTT.

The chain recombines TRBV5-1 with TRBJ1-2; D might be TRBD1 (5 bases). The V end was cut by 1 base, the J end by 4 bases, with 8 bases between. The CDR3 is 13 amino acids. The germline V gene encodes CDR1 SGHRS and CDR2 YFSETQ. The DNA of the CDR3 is TGCGCCAGCAGCTTGACAGGAGCCTATGGCTACACCTTC. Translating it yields CASSLTGAYGYTF.

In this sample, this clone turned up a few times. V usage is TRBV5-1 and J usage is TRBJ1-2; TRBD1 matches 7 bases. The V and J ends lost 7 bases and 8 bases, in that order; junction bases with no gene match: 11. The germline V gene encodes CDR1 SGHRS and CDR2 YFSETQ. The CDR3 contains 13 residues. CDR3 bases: TGCGCCAGCGGAGAACAGGGGCCAGACGGCTACACCTTC. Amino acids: CASGEQGPDGYTF.